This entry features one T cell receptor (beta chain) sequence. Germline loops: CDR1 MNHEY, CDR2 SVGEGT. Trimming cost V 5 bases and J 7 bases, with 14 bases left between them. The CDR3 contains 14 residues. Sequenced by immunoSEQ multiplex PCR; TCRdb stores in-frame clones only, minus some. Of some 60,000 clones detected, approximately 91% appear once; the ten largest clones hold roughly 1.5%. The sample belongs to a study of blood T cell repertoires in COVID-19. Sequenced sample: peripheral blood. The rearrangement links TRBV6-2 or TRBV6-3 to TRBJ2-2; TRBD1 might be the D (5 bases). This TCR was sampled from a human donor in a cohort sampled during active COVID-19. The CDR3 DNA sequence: TGTGCCAGCAGTGACTTCCAGGGAATCGGGGAGCTGTTTTTT. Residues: CASSDFQGIGELFF.